This paragraph reports one TCR beta chain. The target of this receptor is not known. It has no much larger one-base neighbor in the sample; base qualities were not kept. The CDR3 regions of human TCRbeta chains were analyzed by immunosequencing. Regarding the original processing steps: TCRs in the repertoires were matched against a reference library of SARS-CoV-2-specific TCRs that had been generated with the MIRA antigen-specificity platform. Breadth was defined as the fraction of unique TCRs that were SARS-CoV-2-associated, and depth was defined as the fraction of total T cells that were SARS-CoV-2-associated. Each spike-specific TCR was assigned to its reactive spike region and to a CD4 or CD8 class using the MIRA data. Log10-transformed breadth and depth values were compared by one-way ANOVA with Sidak's multiple comparisons tests. In its TCRdb copy, this immuneACCESS table keeps in-frame sequences only and misses some clones. Where compared with another copy, unresolved V genes explain less than half of these, and the others have no known cause. From that table come the V and J calls and clone size; the DNA was used to work out D and trimming. This sample lists more than 150,000 clones; about 92% were detected once. Of the sample, 1.3% falls within the top ten clones.

This entry belongs to a study of T cell responses to AZD1222 COVID-19 vaccine (dated by TCRdb to the early 2020s). Concerning the study at large: A total of 230 to 250 trial participants underwent TCR sequencing, of whom 207 had received two doses of AZD1222 and about 26 had received two doses of the MenACWY control vaccine. Trial participants were enrolled into age subgroups of 18-55, 56-69 and 70-plus years, which contained about 150, 28 and 57 TCR-sequenced participants, respectively. Study-wide conclusions, independent of this receptor: Participants were mostly white British, with more females than males. The authors suggested clonal diversity may have been underestimated. In the small 56-69-year group, the increase in depth fell short of significance, most likely because of low power. After two AZD1222 doses, both the breadth and the depth of spike-specific TCRs were significantly higher than at day 0 and than in MenACWY recipients. Because no day 14 peak-response samples were available, the repertoires could be characterized only after the peak T cell response. Conclusions about previously exposed vaccinees are limited, since just a handful of AZD1222 recipients were seropositive for SARS-CoV-2 at baseline. CD4 TCRs associated with the vaccine covered the entire spike protein, and the dominant responses were in regions 160-218 and 743-854. Reportedly, close to half of the unique spike-specific TCRs recognized epitopes lying outside the regions that are mutated in the B.1.351 and B.1.1.7 variants.

The sample's time point label is to be understood as: about 28 days (+/-7) after the second vaccine dose. AZD1222 recipients whose second dose came at about 4 weeks and those whose second dose came at about 12 weeks were combined into one group, since spike-specific TCR depth and breadth did not differ between the two schedules. The vaccinee samples were drawn from two UK trials, COV001 and COV002, one of which was a single-blind randomized controlled phase 2/3 trial testing AZD1222 (ChAdOx1 nCoV-19) in healthy adults. Trial participant PBMC samples were collected at day 0 and day 28 after the second dose for TCRbeta chain sequencing. From cysteine to phenylalanine, the CDR3 is 14 amino acids long. Only the CDR3 DNA stays, 42 bases, in frame from base 1. CDR1 SNHLY and CDR2 FYNNEI are derived from the germline V gene. The junction shows trimming of 6 bases on V and 3 bases on J, and the gene matches do not reach 7 bases of it.

The chain was built from TRBV2 and TRBJ2-7, with 8 bases in between that match TRBD2. Sequenced material: peripheral blood, taken 28 days after the second AZD1222 dose. This clonotype was sampled from an adult who received the AZD1222 COVID-19 vaccine. This receptor has the CDR3 CASSISGGRYEQYF. DNA sequence: TGTGCCAGCAGCATAAGCGGGGGACGCTACGAGCAGTACTTC.